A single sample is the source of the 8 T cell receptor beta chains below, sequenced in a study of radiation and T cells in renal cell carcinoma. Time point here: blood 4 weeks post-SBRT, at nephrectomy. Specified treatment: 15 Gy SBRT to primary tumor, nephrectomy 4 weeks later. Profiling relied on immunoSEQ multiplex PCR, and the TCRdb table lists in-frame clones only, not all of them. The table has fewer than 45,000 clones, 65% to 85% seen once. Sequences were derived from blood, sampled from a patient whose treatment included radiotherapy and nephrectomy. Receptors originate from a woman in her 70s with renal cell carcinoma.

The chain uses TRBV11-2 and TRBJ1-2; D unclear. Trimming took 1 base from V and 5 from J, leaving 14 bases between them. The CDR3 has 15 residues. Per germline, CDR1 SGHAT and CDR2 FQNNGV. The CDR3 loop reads CASSLGTYGDYGYTF. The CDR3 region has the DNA TGTGCCAGCAGCTTAGGGACTTACGGAGATTATGGCTACACCTTC.

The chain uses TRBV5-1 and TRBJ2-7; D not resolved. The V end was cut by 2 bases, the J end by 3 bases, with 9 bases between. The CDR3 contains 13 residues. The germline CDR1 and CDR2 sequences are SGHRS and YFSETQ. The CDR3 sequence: CASSFPPNYEQYF. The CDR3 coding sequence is TGCGCCAGCAGCTTTCCGCCCAACTACGAGCAGTACTTC.

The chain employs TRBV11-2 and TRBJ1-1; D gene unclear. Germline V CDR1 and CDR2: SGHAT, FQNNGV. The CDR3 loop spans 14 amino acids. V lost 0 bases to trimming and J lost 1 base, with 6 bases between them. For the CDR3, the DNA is TGTGCCAGCAGCTTAGAGGGTTCGAACACTGAAGCTTTCTTT. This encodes CASSLEGSNTEAFF.

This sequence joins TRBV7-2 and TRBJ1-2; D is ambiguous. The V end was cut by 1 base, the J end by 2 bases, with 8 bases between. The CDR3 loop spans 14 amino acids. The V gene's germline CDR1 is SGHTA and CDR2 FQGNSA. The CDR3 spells CASSLDYTNYGYTF. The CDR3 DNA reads TGTGCCAGCAGCTTAGATTACACAAACTATGGCTACACCTTC.

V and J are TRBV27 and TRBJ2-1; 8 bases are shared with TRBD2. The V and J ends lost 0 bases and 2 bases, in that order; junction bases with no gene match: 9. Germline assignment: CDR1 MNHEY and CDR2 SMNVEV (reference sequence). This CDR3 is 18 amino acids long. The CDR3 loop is CASSLSSLTSGPYNEQFF. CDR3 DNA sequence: TGTGCCAGCAGTTTATCCTCCCTTACTAGCGGCCCCTACAATGAGCAGTTCTTC.

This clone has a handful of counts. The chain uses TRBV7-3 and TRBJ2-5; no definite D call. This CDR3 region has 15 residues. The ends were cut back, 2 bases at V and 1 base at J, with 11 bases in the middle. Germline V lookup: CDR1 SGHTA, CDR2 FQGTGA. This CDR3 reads CASSLGYSTQETQYF. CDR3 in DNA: TGTGCCAGCAGCTTAGGTTATTCAACCCAAGAGACCCAGTACTTC.

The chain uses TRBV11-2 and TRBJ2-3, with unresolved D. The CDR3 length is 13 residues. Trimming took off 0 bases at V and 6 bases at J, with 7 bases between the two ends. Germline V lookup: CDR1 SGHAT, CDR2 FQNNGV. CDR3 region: CASSLDLADTQYF. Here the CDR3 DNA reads TGTGCCAGCAGCTTAGATCTGGCGGATACGCAGTATTTT. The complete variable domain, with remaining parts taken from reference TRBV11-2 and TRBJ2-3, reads EAGVAQSPRYKIIEKRQSVAFWCNPISGHATLYWYQQILGQGPKLLIQFQNNGVVDDSQLPKDRFSAERLKGVDSTLKIQPAKLEDSAVYLCASSLDLADTQYFGPGTRLTVL.

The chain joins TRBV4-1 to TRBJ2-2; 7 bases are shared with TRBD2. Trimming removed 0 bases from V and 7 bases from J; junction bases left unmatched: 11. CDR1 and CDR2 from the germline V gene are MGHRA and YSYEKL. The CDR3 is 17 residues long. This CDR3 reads CASSQESGPAGVGELFF. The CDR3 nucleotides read TGCGCCAGCAGCCAAGAATCGGGTCCCGCGGGGGTCGGGGAGCTGTTTTTT.